What follows is one TCR beta chain and its context. Its antigen is as yet unknown. This sample stems from a study of T cells in Graves' hyperthyroidism and ophthalmopathy. Findings and limits, study-wide: Ophthalmopathy, as predicted by the model, came a median 6.5 months after the prediction.

The V and J ends lost 6 bases and 5 bases, in that order; junction bases with no gene match: 9. The CDR3 is 13 amino acids. Germline CDR1 DFQATT, CDR2 SNEGSKA (reference sequence). Researchers took RNA transcripts and amplified the TCR beta CDR3 regions from them. The HTBI set primed first-round TCR CDR3 RT-PCR. TCRdb passed the multiplex PCR reads through MiXCR, listing each CDR3 protein once. The repertoire has almost 600,000 distinct CDR3 sequences, about 43% of them found once; the top ten carry roughly 7.7%. Subjects aged 18 to 65 presented with newly diagnosed hyperthyroidism of less than 2 months' duration. Clinical symptoms, serum thyroxine and TRAb, thyroid ultrasound and orbital computed tomography together formed the diagnostic basis.

This receptor was identified in a woman between 18 and 29 years old with Graves' hyperthyroidism. Sequencing was performed on peripheral blood or thyroid tissue (not recorded which). The rearrangement links TRBV20-1 to TRBJ2-5; the match to TRBD2 covers 7 bases. CDR3 nucleotides: TGCAGTGCCGACGGGAGGTCTTTGGAGACCCAGTACTTC. Protein sequence: CSADGRSLETQYF.